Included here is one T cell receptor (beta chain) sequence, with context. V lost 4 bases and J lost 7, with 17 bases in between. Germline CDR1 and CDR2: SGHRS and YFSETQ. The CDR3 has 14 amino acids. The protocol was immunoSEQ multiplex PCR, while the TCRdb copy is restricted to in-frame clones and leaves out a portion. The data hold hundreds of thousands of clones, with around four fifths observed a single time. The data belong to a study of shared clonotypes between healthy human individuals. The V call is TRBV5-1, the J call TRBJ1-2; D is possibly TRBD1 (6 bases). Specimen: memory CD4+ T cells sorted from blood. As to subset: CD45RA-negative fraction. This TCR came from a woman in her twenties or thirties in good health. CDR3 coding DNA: TGCGCCAGCAGCATTGAACGGGGGGCGCTTGGCTACACCTTC. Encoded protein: CASSIERGALGYTF.